The rows below give T cell receptor beta chains drawn from one sample of a study of blood T cell repertoires in COVID-19. Sequenced by immunoSEQ multiplex PCR; TCRdb stores in-frame clones only, minus some. The table lists some 70,000 clones, roughly 80% of them singletons. Sequencing was carried out using peripheral blood. The receptors were gathered from a man aged 50 or older with COVID-19, enrolled during active disease. Both conserved end residues are part of each CDR3. The D gene is left open where the match is weak. Only part of the rows carry a size: once, few, many, or a class if the clone is expanded.

V,D,length,size,J,CDR3,DNA
TRBV20-1,-,14,-,TRBJ1-2,CSASRGSGNYGYTF,TGCAGTGCTAGTAGGGGCTCAGGGAACTATGGCTACACCTTC
TRBV20-1,TRBD2,16,-,TRBJ2-4,CSASISPGGDLNIQYF,TGCAGTGCTAGTATATCCCCGGGGGGGGACCTAAACATTCAGTACTTC
TRBV2,TRBD1,12,-,TRBJ2-7,CASSNRGDEQYF,TGTGCCAGCAGTAACAGGGGGGACGAGCAGTACTTC
TRBV6-6,-,14,-,TRBJ1-5,CAGAAQASNQPQHF,TGTGCCGGGGCGGCACAGGCCTCTAATCAGCCCCAGCATTTT
TRBV29-1,TRBD2,13,-,TRBJ2-1,CSVARGSYNEQFF,TGCAGCGTTGCGCGCGGGAGCTACAATGAGCAGTTCTTC
TRBV14,-,13,-,TRBJ2-2,CASSRTAGGELFF,TGTGCCAGCAGCCGGACTGCTGGCGGGGAGCTGTTTTTT
TRBV5-5,TRBD1,15,-,TRBJ2-5,CASSPRDREFETQYF,TGTGCCAGCAGCCCCCGGGACAGGGAGTTCGAGACCCAGTACTTC
TRBV2,-,11,-,TRBJ2-7,CATTPTSEQYF,TGTGCCACTACCCCCACTTCCGAGCAGTACTTC
TRBV6-5,-,15,few,TRBJ2-3,CASSYSGVSTDTQYF,TGTGCCAGCAGTTACTCCGGGGTGAGCACAGATACGCAGTATTTT
TRBV11-2,-,12,few,TRBJ1-2,CASSSYPYGYTF,TGTGCCAGCAGCTCCTATCCGTATGGCTACACCTTC
TRBV7-8,-,17,once,TRBJ1-5,CASSLGHGGGSNQPQHF,TGTGCCAGCAGCTTAGGACACGGTGGAGGAAGCAATCAGCCCCAGCATTTT
TRBV28,-,15,-,TRBJ2-1,CASRDYGRGSDEQFF,TGTGCCAGCCGTGATTATGGTAGGGGGAGCGATGAGCAGTTCTTC
TRBV6-1,-,16,-,TRBJ1-3,CASSEAPGSSGNTIYF,TGTGCCAGCAGTGAAGCGCCGGGGAGCTCTGGAAACACCATATATTTT
TRBV2,TRBD2,14,few,TRBJ2-7,CASSGLAGSYEQYF,TGTGCCAGCAGTGGACTAGCGGGCTCCTACGAGCAGTACTTC
TRBV10-3,-,14,few,TRBJ2-7,CAISEEESSYEQYF,TGTGCCATCAGTGAGGAGGAGAGCTCCTACGAGCAGTACTTC
TRBV4-2,-,15,-,TRBJ1-2,CASSQDRRGGYGYTF,TGTGCCAGCAGCCAAGATAGAAGGGGGGGGTATGGCTACACCTTC
TRBV18,-,14,-,TRBJ1-6,CASSPKVGDSPLHF,TGTGCCAGCTCACCCAAAGTCGGAGATTCACCCCTCCACTTT
TRBV28,-,14,-,TRBJ2-3,CASSLVLGGDTQYF,TGTGCCAGCAGTTTAGTGCTAGGGGGAGATACGCAGTATTTT
TRBV6-2/TRBV6-3,TRBD1,13,-,TRBJ2-1,CASSGQGNNEQFF,TGTGCCAGCAGCGGACAGGGCAACAATGAGCAGTTCTTC
TRBV27,TRBD1,16,-,TRBJ1-2,CASSLVPGQGNSGYTF,TGTGCCAGCAGTTTAGTCCCGGGACAGGGTAATAGTGGCTACACCTTC
TRBV5-5,-,15,few,TRBJ2-1,CASSLMRSSYNEQFF,TGTGCCAGCAGCTTGATGAGGAGCTCCTACAATGAGCAGTTCTTC
TRBV5-1,-,14,-,TRBJ2-7,CASSFGGLDYEQYF,TGCGCCAGCAGCTTTGGGGGGTTGGACTACGAGCAGTACTTC
TRBV6-1,TRBD2,14,-,TRBJ2-1,CASSGAGGYNEQFF,TGTGCCAGCAGTGGAGCGGGAGGGTACAATGAGCAGTTCTTC
TRBV4-3,-,16,-,TRBJ2-1,CASSPSAGWSYNEQFF,TGCGCCAGCAGCCCAAGCGCGGGGTGGTCCTACAATGAGCAGTTCTTC
TRBV11-2,TRBD1,14,-,TRBJ1-6,CASSSGQGVSPLHF,TGTGCCAGCAGCTCGGGACAGGGGGTTTCACCCCTCCACTTT
TRBV7-2,-,14,-,TRBJ2-2,CASSRTGNTGELFF,TGTGCCAGCAGCCGCACAGGGAACACCGGGGAGCTGTTTTTT
TRBV7-2,-,16,-,TRBJ2-1,CASSFEAVKPYNEQFF,TGTGCCAGCAGCTTTGAAGCGGTTAAGCCCTACAATGAGCAGTTCTTC
TRBV19,TRBD1,14,-,TRBJ1-5,CASSGPGGIQPQHF,TGTGCCAGTAGTGGACCAGGGGGCATTCAGCCCCAGCATTTT
TRBV28,TRBD1,15,-,TRBJ1-1,CASSSDQGAFTEAFF,TGTGCCAGCAGTTCCGATCAGGGGGCGTTCACTGAAGCTTTCTTT
TRBV5-1,-,17,-,TRBJ2-6,CASSPGHLNSGANVLTF,TGCGCCAGCAGCCCGGGACATCTTAACTCTGGGGCCAACGTCCTGACTTTC
TRBV6-5,-,15,-,TRBJ2-2,CASSQVSGPPGELFF,TGTGCCAGCAGTCAGGTTAGCGGACCCCCCGGGGAGCTGTTTTTT
TRBV6-5,TRBD1,13,-,TRBJ2-1,CASRGTGGNEQFF,TGTGCCAGCAGAGGGACAGGGGGCAATGAGCAGTTCTTC
TRBV15,TRBD1,16,-,TRBJ2-1,CATSARPGGGGNEQFF,TGTGCCACCAGCGCACGTCCAGGGGGCGGCGGGAATGAGCAGTTCTTC
TRBV6-2/TRBV6-3,-,14,-,TRBJ1-5,CASSYMAENQPQHF,TGTGCCAGCAGTTACATGGCGGAAAATCAGCCCCAGCATTTT
TRBV5-1,TRBD2,18,-,TRBJ2-3,CASSYAGTSGTIGDTQYF,TGCGCCAGCAGCTATGCTGGGACTAGCGGGACCATAGGAGATACGCAGTATTTT
TRBV19,TRBD1,14,-,TRBJ1-1,CASSRTGVDSEAFF,TGTGCCAGTAGCCGGACAGGGGTGGATTCTGAAGCTTTCTTT
TRBV6-5,-,15,-,TRBJ2-7,CASIPTDRPPYEQYF,TGTGCCAGCATCCCTACCGACAGGCCCCCCTACGAGCAGTACTTC
TRBV6-5,TRBD2,16,-,TRBJ2-2,CASSYSGGRTGGELFF,TGTGCCAGCAGTTACTCAGGCGGGAGAACAGGCGGGGAGCTGTTTTTT
TRBV28,TRBD1,14,-,TRBJ1-2,CASSRTGGGYGYTF,TGTGCCAGCAGTCGAACAGGGGGAGGCTATGGCTACACCTTC
TRBV11-3,-,14,-,TRBJ2-2,CASSLTGNTGELFF,TGTGCCAGCAGCTTGACAGGGAACACCGGGGAGCTGTTTTTT
TRBV4-1,TRBD1,14,once,TRBJ2-3,CASSRGLGTDTQYF,TGCGCCAGCAGCAGGGGGCTCGGCACAGATACGCAGTATTTT
TRBV9,TRBD1,14,-,TRBJ2-1,CASRDRDRVWEQFF,TGTGCCAGCAGAGACCGGGACAGGGTCTGGGAGCAGTTCTTC
TRBV3-1/TRBV3-2,TRBD2,19,-,TRBJ2-2,CASSPKGTTSGRNTGELFF,TGTGCCAGCAGCCCCAAAGGAACTACCAGCGGGAGGAACACCGGGGAGCTGTTTTTT
TRBV7-9,-,16,few,TRBJ2-5,CASSFGQGPYQETQYF,TGTGCCAGCAGCTTCGGCCAGGGTCCCTACCAAGAGACCCAGTACTTC
TRBV7-2,-,14,-,TRBJ1-1,CASSPILLVAEAFF,TGTGCCAGCAGCCCTATCTTGTTGGTGGCTGAAGCTTTCTTT
TRBV28,-,16,-,TRBJ2-1,CASSWQLQGYGNEQFF,TGTGCCAGCTCCTGGCAGTTGCAGGGATACGGCAATGAGCAGTTCTTC
TRBV7-2,-,15,-,TRBJ1-6,CASSIRDTLNSPLHF,TGTGCCAGCAGCATCCGGGACACCCTTAATTCACCCCTCCACTTT
TRBV6-4,-,14,-,TRBJ2-1,CASSDGNRYNEQFF,TGTGCCAGCAGTGACGGAAACAGATACAATGAGCAGTTCTTC
TRBV13,-,14,-,TRBJ1-4,CASSPDGRGEKLFF,TGTGCCAGCAGCCCAGACGGCCGGGGGGAAAAACTGTTTTTT
TRBV5-1,-,13,-,TRBJ1-1,CASSLTENTEAFF,TGCGCCAGCAGCTTGACAGAAAACACTGAAGCTTTCTTT
TRBV7-7,-,15,-,TRBJ2-5,CASSSSTLYQETQYF,TGTGCTAGCAGCTCCTCGACATTGTACCAAGAGACCCAGTACTTC